In this sample, the clone carrying this TCR beta chain turned up once. The sample is drawn from a study of blood T cell repertoires in COVID-19. Study-wide context: There were acute and convalescent COVID-19 samples, and they came from the United States, Italy and Spain. The cDNA or gDNA used as material had been derived from T cells, B-cell-depleted T cells, or PBMCs.

Original data processing: Quantification of nucleated cells was approximated via reference gene primer amplification. TCRdb's table, derived via immunoSEQ multiplex PCR, lists solely in-frame clones and lacks some. That table is the source of V, J and clone size, and D and trimming were worked out from the DNA. The sample carries about 110,000 clones, approximately 85% recorded once. Between the trimmed V and J ends, which lost 0 bases and 5 bases, there was a span of 5 bases. CDR1 and CDR2 from the germline V gene are SGHDT and YYEEEE. The CDR3 consists of 13 residues. This rearrangement joins TRBV5-6 to TRBJ2-2; D not certain. What was sequenced was peripheral blood. The clonotype was recovered from a woman aged 55-70 years with acute or convalescent COVID-19. The chain's CDR3 is CASSLVGTGELFF. The CDR3, as DNA: TGTGCCAGCAGCTTGGTCGGGACCGGGGAGCTGTTTTTT.